This entry concerns a single TCR beta chain. This sample stems from a study of OX40 agonist ivuxolimab in advanced cancers. Assay: immunoSEQ multiplex PCR; the TCRdb copy retains only in-frame clones and omits some. Among some 27,000 clones listed, around 85% were seen once. The CDR3 consists of 15 residues. The V end was cut by 1 base, the J end by 9 bases, with 14 bases between. Germline V CDR1 and CDR2: SGHRS, YFSETQ. This receptor was taken from an adult with an advanced solid tumor such as melanoma, head and neck, liver or kidney cancer. The chain carries TRBV5-1 and TRBJ1-6; no clear D gene. The material sequenced was CD4+ or CD8+ T cells sorted from blood, taken in a trial of the OX40 agonist ivuxolimab. The DNA for the CDR3 is TGCGCCAGCAGCTTGCTAGAGCCTCCAGGTTCACCCCTCCACTTT. Its protein is CASSLLEPPGSPLHF.